The clone carrying this T cell receptor (beta chain) was seen repeatedly, ten times or more. Its specificity is unknown. This entry comes from a study of identical twins. General observations from the study: Twin-shared out-of-frame alpha sequences showed excess low generation probability. Twins showed weaker excess sharing in their beta out-of-frame sequences. A lower insertion count was a feature of abundant cord blood beta clonotypes, with no such feature in memory repertoires.

V lost 2 bases, J lost 5 bases, and 5 bases stayed unmatched. The CDR3 contains 16 residues. Per the germline V gene, CDR1 is MNHEY and CDR2 is SVGEGT. Template switching, a step in the protocol, added a universal primer site, and cDNA carried unique molecular identifiers. TCRdb called the 5' RACE reads again in MiXCR, with one record for every CDR3 protein. The data hold some 270,000 distinct CDR3 sequences, with roughly 8% observed a single time. The same sample was also studied in work on yellow fever vaccine responses in identical twins.

Sequenced: CD8+ T cells sorted from blood. V gene TRBV6-2 or TRBV6-3 combines with J gene TRBJ2-1, with TRBD1 matching over 11 bases. The clonotype originates from a woman under 30 in good health. CDR3 sequence reads: CASSYPRDRGDNEQFF. DNA for the CDR3: TGTGCCAGCAGTTACCCTAGGGACAGGGGGGACAATGAGCAGTTCTTC.